This T cell receptor beta chain was sequenced in a study of monozygotic twins with inflammatory bowel disease. Study results and limitations: Especially where disease activity was present, IBD patients had fewer clonotypes in common with others than healthy twins did.

Eight distinct reactions (per sample) were used to make the cDNA. TCRdb re-called the 5' RACE reads; one entry per CDR3 protein, DNA not given. This table lists about 140,000 distinct CDR3 sequences. Germline CDR1 reads SGHVS; CDR2 reads FQNEAQ. CDR3 size: 19 residues. As concerns this clonotype: Antigen unknown.

The receptor was derived from a human donor with ulcerative colitis or Crohn's disease, or a healthy co-twin of an affected twin (not recorded which). The sample consisted of blood. The chain is built from TRBV7-8 and TRBJ2-5; with no DNA, the TCRdb D assignment of TRBD2 cannot be verified. The CDR3 protein is CASSLAHATSGATQETQYF.